Shown below are 4 T cell receptor beta chains from a single sample sequenced in a study of cytomegalovirus exposure and HLA in healthy donors. The PCR used 60 Vbeta and 13 Jbeta primers. Only in-frame clones appear in the TCRdb table, and some are missing; sequencing was by immunoSEQ multiplex PCR. This sample contains 60,000 or so clones. Sequencing was done on a sample of PBMCs. The receptor source for this set is a man between 50 and 59 years old in good health and CMV-seropositive.

The chain joins TRBV27 to TRBJ1-6; D possibly corresponds to TRBD1 (6 bases). Germline values: CDR1 MNHEY, CDR2 SMNVEV (reference sequence). Trimming left V 5 bases short and J 2 bases short, with 13 bases between. The CDR3 runs to 16 residues. The CDR3 loop reads CASSPLDSTYNSPLHF. DNA of the CDR3: TGTGCCAGCAGTCCCTTGGACAGCACCTATAATTCACCCCTCCACTTT.

The chain is built from TRBV10-3 and TRBJ1-1; D may be TRBD1 (5 bases). This CDR3 is built from 13 residues. The germline V gene has CDR1 ENHRY and CDR2 SYGVKD. V lost 7 bases, J lost 5 bases, and 14 bases lay in between. CDR3 sequence: CAITPDRATEAFF. Written as DNA, the CDR3 is TGTGCCATCACCCCCGACAGAGCAACTGAAGCTTTCTTT.

The genes are TRBV2 and TRBJ1-6; D call uncertain. CDR1 is SNHLY, CDR2 FYNNEI, per germline. Trimming cost V 1 base and J 6 bases, with 4 bases left between them. This CDR3 has 13 amino acids. In DNA, the CDR3 is TGTGCCAGCAGTGAAGTAGCTAATTCACCCCTCCACTTT. This sequence encodes CASSEVANSPLHF.

The V call is TRBV4-1, the J call TRBJ1-3, with D maybe TRBD1 (5 bases). The CDR3 has 17 amino acids. Germline lookup yields CDR1 MGHRA and CDR2 YSYEKL. The V end lost 2 bases, the J end lost 2 bases, and 16 bases lay between the germline ends. The CDR3 region has the DNA TGCGCCAGCAGCCAAAGTCTCCGGACATCCACTGGAAACACCATATATTTT. The encoded protein is CASSQSLRTSTGNTIYF.